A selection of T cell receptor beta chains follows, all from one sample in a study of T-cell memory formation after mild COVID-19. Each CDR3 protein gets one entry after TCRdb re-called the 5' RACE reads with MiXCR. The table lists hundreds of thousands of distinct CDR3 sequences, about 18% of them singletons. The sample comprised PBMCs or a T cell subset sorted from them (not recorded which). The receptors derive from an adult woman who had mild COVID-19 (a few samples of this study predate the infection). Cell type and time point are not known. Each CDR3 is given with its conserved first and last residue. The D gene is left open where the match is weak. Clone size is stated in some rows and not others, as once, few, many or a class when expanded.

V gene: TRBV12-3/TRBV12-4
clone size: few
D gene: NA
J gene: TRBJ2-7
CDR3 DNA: TGTGCCAGCAGTTTAGGGCTAGGAGGGTTAATCGAGCAGTACTTC
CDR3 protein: CASSLGLGGLIEQYF

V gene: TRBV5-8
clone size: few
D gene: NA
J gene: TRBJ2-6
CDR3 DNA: TGTGCCAGCAGCCCTTGGGGGGCTGGGGCCAACGTCCTGACTTTC
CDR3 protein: CASSPWGAGANVLTF

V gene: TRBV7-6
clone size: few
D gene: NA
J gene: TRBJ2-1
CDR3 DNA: TGTGCCAGCAGCTCTGGATCGGACAGCAATGAGCAGTTCTTC
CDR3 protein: CASSSGSDSNEQFF

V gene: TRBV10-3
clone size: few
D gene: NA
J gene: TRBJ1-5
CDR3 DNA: TGTGCCATCAGTGAGGACAGTAATCAGCCCCAGCATTTT
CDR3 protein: CAISEDSNQPQHF

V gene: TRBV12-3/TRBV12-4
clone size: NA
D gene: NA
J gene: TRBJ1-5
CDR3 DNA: TGTGCCAGCAGTTTACAACAGGGCAATCAGCCCCAGCATTTT
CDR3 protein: CASSLQQGNQPQHF

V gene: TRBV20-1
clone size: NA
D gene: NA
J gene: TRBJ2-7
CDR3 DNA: TGCAGTGCTAGAGATCCCACAAAGTCGCGGGAATTTGGGTACGAGCAGTACTTC
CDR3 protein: CSARDPTKSREFGYEQYF

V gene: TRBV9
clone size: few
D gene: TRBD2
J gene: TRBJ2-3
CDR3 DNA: TGTGCCAGCAGCGTAGGACCAGCGGGGGCCTCCACAGATACGCAGTATTTT
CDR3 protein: CASSVGPAGASTDTQYF

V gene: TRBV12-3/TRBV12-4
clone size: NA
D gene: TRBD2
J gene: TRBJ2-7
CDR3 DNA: TGTGCCAGCAGTTTGTTCATTGGGTACCAGGAGCCGGGGGGGCAGTACTTC
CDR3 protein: CASSLFIGYQEPGGQYF

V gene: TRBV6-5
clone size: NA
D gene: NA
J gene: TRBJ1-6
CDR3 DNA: TGTGCCAGCACCAACTGGGATAATTCACCCCTCCACTTT
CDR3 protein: CASTNWDNSPLHF

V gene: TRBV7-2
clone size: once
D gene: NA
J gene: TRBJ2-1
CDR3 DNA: TGTGCCAGCAGCGGCGTGGTGTCAGGCTACAATGAGCAGTTCTTC
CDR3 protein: CASSGVVSGYNEQFF

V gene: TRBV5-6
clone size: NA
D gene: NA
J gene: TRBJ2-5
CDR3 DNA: TGTGCCAGCTGCTTGGGGACTCTGACAGGGATTGAGGAGACCCAGTACTTC
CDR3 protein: CASCLGTLTGIEETQYF

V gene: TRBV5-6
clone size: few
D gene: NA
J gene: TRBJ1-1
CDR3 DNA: TGTGCCAGCAGCTTGGGTTTCGGCCACACTGAAGCTTTCTTT
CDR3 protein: CASSLGFGHTEAFF

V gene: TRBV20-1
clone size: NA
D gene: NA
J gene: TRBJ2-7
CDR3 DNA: TGCAGTGCTAGAGCCCAGGCTAGCTCCTACGAGCAGTACTTC
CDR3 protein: CSARAQASSYEQYF

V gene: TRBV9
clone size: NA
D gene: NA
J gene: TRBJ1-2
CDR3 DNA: TGTGCCAGCAGCCGGACTGAGGGCTACACCTTC
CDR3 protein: CASSRTEGYTF

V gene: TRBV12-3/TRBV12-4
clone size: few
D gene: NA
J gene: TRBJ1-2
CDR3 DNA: TGTGCCAGCACCCAAGGGCTTGGCTACACCTTC
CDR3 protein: CASTQGLGYTF

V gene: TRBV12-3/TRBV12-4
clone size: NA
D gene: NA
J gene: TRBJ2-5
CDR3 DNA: TGTGCCAGCAGTCTACCTAGTTGGGAGACCCAGTACTTC
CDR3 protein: CASSLPSWETQYF

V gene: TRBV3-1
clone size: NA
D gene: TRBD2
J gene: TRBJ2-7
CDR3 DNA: TGTGCCAGCAGCCAAGTCGGGGGGGCCGGGTACGAGCAGTACTTC
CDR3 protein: CASSQVGGAGYEQYF

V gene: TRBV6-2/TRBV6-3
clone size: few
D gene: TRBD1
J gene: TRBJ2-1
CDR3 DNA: TGTGCCAGCAGCCCGACAAGGGACAGGGGCTATGAGCAGTTCTTC
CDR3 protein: CASSPTRDRGYEQFF

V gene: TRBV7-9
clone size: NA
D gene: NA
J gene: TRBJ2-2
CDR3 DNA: TGTGCCAGCAGCTTGGTTGAGACAGGCACCGGGGAGCTGTTTTTT
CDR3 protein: CASSLVETGTGELFF

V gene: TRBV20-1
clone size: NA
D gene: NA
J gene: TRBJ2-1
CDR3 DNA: TGCAGTGCAAAGCAGGGGAACCACAATGAGCAGTTCTTC
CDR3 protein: CSAKQGNHNEQFF

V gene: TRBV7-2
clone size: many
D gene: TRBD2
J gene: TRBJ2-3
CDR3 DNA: TGTGCCAGCAGCTTAAGCGGGAGGGCTAGCACAGATACGCAGTATTTT
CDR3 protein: CASSLSGRASTDTQYF

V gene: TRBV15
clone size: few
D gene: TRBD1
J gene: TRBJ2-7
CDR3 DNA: TGTGCCACCAGCAGAGTAGGGACAGGGAAAGGGGAGCAGTACTTC
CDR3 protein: CATSRVGTGKGEQYF

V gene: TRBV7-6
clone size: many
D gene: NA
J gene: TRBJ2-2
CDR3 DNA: TGTGCCAGCAGCGGGACTTCTATGGGCGGGGAGCTGTTTTTT
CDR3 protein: CASSGTSMGGELFF

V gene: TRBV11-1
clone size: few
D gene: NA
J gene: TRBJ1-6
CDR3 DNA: TGTGCCAGCAGTCCCACCACCACGGGGAATTCACCCCTCCACTTT
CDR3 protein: CASSPTTTGNSPLHF